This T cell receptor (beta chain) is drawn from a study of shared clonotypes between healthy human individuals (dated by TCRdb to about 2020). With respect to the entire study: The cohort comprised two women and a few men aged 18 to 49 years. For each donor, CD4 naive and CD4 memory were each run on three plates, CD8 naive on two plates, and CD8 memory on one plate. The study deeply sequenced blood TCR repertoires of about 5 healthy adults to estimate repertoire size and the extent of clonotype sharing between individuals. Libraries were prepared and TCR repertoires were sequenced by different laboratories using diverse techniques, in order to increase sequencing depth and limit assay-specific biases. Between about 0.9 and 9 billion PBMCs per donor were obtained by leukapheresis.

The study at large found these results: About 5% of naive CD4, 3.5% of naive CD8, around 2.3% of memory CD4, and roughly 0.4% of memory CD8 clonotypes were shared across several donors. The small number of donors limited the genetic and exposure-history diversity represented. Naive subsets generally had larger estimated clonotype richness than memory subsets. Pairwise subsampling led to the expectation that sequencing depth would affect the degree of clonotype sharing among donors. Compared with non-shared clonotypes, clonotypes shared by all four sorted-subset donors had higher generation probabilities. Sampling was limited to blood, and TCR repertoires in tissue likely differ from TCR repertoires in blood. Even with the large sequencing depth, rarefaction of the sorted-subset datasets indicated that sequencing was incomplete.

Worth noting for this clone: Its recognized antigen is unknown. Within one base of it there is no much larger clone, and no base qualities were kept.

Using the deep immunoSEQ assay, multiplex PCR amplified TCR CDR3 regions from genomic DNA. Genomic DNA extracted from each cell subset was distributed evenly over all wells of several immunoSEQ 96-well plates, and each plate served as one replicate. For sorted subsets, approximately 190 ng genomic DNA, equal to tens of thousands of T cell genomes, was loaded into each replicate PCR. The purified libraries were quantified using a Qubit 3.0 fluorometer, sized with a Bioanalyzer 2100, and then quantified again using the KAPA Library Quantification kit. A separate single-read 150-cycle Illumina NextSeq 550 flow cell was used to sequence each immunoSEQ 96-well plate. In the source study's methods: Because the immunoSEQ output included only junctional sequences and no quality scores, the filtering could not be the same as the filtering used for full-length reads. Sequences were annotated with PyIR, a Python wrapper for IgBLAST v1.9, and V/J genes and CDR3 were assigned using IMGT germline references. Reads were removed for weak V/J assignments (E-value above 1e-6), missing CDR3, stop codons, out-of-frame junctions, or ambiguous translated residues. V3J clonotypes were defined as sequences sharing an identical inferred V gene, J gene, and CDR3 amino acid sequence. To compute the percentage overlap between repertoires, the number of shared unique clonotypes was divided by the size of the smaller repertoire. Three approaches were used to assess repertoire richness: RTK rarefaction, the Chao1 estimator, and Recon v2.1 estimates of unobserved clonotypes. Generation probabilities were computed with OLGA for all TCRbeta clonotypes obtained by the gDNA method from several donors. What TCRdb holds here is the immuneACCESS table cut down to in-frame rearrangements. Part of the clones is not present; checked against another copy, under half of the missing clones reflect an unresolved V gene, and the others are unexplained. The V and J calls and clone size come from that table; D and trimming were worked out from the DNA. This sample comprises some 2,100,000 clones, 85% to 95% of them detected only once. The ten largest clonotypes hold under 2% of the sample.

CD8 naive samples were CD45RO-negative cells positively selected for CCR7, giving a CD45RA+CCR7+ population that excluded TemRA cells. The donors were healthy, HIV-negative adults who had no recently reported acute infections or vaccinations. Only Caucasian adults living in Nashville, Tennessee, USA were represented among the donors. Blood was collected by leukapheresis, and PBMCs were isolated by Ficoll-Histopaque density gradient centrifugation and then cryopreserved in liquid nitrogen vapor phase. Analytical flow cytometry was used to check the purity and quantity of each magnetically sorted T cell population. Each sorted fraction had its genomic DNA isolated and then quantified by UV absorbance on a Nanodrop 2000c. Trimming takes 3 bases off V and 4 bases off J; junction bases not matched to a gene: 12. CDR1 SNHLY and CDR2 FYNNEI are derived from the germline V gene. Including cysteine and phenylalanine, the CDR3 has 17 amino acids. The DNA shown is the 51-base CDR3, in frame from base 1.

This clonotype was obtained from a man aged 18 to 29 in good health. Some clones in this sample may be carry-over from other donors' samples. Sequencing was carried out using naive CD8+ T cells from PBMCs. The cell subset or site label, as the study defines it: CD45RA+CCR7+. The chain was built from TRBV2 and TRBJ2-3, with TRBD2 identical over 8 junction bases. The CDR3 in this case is CASSEVEGGGFSDTQYF. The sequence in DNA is TGTGCCAGCAGTGAGGTCGAGGGCGGGGGGTTCTCAGATACGCAGTATTTT.